These T cell receptor beta chains were read from a single sample in a study of cytomegalovirus exposure and HLA in healthy donors. Profiled with immunoSEQ multiplex PCR; TCRdb holds only in-frame clones, not every one. The table shows 150,000 to 200,000 clones, with roughly 88% occurring only once. Sequencing used PBMCs. The source is a boy aged 2 to 9 in good health and CMV-seronegative. The CDR3 runs from the conserved cysteine through the conserved F or W. The D gene is left open where the match is weak. Clone size appears in some rows only: once, few, many, or a class for an expanded clone.

v_call,clone_size,d_call,j_call,cdr3_nt,cdr3_aa
TRBV29-1,-,TRBD1,TRBJ1-3,TGCAGCGAAGGGACAGGGGCTGGGGGCACCATATATTTT,CSEGTGAGGTIYF
TRBV19,-,TRBD1,TRBJ2-3,TGTGCCAGTAGTTCGAGGACAGGGGGAACAGATACGCAGTATTTT,CASSSRTGGTDTQYF
TRBV19,-,-,TRBJ2-1,TGTGCCAGTAGTATAACTTCGAGCTCCTACAATGAGCAGTTCTTC,CASSITSSSYNEQFF
TRBV6-1,-,TRBD1,TRBJ2-2,TGTGCCAGCAGTGACACAGGGGTAACCGGGGAGCTGTTTTTT,CASSDTGVTGELFF
TRBV6-6,-,-,TRBJ1-5,TGTGCATCATACCCCCGGCAGGGAGGGAATCAGCCCCAGCATTTT,CASYPRQGGNQPQHF
TRBV5-1,-,TRBD1,TRBJ2-1,TGCGCCAGCAGCATACAGGGGTGGTCCTACAATGAGCAGTTCTTC,CASSIQGWSYNEQFF
TRBV6-5,-,-,TRBJ1-3,TGTGCCAGCAGTTACACCCGTACTGCTGGAAACACCATATATTTT,CASSYTRTAGNTIYF
TRBV21-1,-,-,TRBJ1-1,TGTGCCACCCAGAGACCGGGACAGGGGCCGAACACTGAAGCTTTCTTT,CATQRPGQGPNTEAFF
TRBV2,-,TRBD1,TRBJ1-5,TGTGCCAGCACCCTGGGGACAGTTAGCAATCAGCCCCAGCATTTT,CASTLGTVSNQPQHF
TRBV28,-,-,TRBJ1-6,TGTGCCAGCAGCTCCATCCGGACGGGGGGTAATTCACCCCTCCACTTT,CASSSIRTGGNSPLHF
TRBV7-9,-,TRBD1,TRBJ2-4,TGTGCCAGCAGCTTAGCAGGGGGGACAGGGGGTAACATTCAGTACTTC,CASSLAGGTGGNIQYF
TRBV5-4,-,TRBD2,TRBJ2-4,TGTGCCAGCAGCATCCGCGGGGGGACCAAAAACATTCAGTACTTC,CASSIRGGTKNIQYF
TRBV5-4,-,-,TRBJ1-1,TGTGCCAGCAGCTTTTACAGGGCGTCGAACACTGAAGCTTTCTTT,CASSFYRASNTEAFF
TRBV7-2,few,-,TRBJ2-2,TGTGCCAGCAGCCTCACTAGCTCCGGGGAGCTGTTTTTT,CASSLTSSGELFF
TRBV9,-,TRBD1,TRBJ2-5,TGTGCCAGCAGTCCCAGGGGGTGGGAGACCCAGTACTTC,CASSPRGWETQYF
TRBV6-1,-,TRBD2,TRBJ2-7,TGTGCCAGCGCGATAGCGGGGGCCTACGAGCAGTACTTC,CASAIAGAYEQYF
TRBV28,-,-,TRBJ1-5,TGTGCCAGCAGTTTCAACAATCAGCCCCAGCATTTT,CASSFNNQPQHF
TRBV5-1,-,-,TRBJ1-3,TGCGCCAGCAGCTTGAGTCCCCCACTCGAACCTGGAAACACCATATATTTT,CASSLSPPLEPGNTIYF
TRBV5-1,-,-,TRBJ1-1,TGCGCCAGCAGCTTGGCATCATCGAACACTGAAGCTTTCTTT,CASSLASSNTEAFF
TRBV30,-,-,TRBJ1-1,TGTGCCTGGAGTGTACCCTTGGGGCAGAACACTGAAGCTTTCTTT,CAWSVPLGQNTEAFF
TRBV6-5,few,TRBD1,TRBJ2-2,TGTGCCAGCAGTAGGGACAGGGTGACCGGGGAGCTGTTTTTT,CASSRDRVTGELFF
TRBV5-6,-,TRBD1,TRBJ1-5,TGTGCCAGCAGCTTGGGCAGGGACAGGGTAAATCAGCCCCAGCATTTT,CASSLGRDRVNQPQHF
TRBV5-1,-,-,TRBJ2-2,TGCGCCAGCAGCTTGGTTTATGGGGCATCGGACACCGGGGAGCTGTTTTTT,CASSLVYGASDTGELFF
TRBV23-1,-,TRBD2,TRBJ2-3,TGCGCCAGCAGTCTCACGGGACTAGCGGCAGAGAGGGCAGATACGCAGTATTTT,CASSLTGLAAERADTQYF